This entry lists 2 T cell receptor beta chains sequenced from one sample in a study of blood T cells in healthy people across ages. A sample-barcoded 5' primer and a J-beta primer mix were used in a second PCR of about 7 to 11 cycles. TCRdb recomputed calls from the 5' RACE reads with MiXCR, one row per CDR3 protein. The sample includes about a million distinct CDR3 sequences, roughly half seen only once; the top ten take around a fifth. The sample comprised blood. The receptors come from a woman aged 55-69 years in good health.

This clonotype has only a few counts. The rearrangement uses TRBV20-1 and TRBJ2-7; 7 bases are shared with TRBD2. The CDR3 is 16 residues long. With 4 bases clipped from V and 3 bases from J, the junction kept 15 bases outside the gene matches. The germline CDR1 and CDR2 sequences are DFQATT and SNEGSKA (reference sequence). The CDR3 sequence: CSANTVGTGGIYEQYF. The CDR3 bases are TGCAGTGCTAACACAGTTGGTACGGGAGGAATCTACGAGCAGTACTTC.

This clonotype was counted once. The chain couples TRBV18 to TRBJ1-1; D is uncertain. CDR3 length: 15 amino acids. Trimming took 6 bases from V and 0 from J, leaving 14 bases between them. Germline V lookup: CDR1 KGHSH, CDR2 LQKENI. The CDR3 nucleotides are TGTGCCAGCTCCCCGAGGGCGGCTTTGAACACTGAAGCTTTCTTT. This encodes CASSPRAALNTEAFF.